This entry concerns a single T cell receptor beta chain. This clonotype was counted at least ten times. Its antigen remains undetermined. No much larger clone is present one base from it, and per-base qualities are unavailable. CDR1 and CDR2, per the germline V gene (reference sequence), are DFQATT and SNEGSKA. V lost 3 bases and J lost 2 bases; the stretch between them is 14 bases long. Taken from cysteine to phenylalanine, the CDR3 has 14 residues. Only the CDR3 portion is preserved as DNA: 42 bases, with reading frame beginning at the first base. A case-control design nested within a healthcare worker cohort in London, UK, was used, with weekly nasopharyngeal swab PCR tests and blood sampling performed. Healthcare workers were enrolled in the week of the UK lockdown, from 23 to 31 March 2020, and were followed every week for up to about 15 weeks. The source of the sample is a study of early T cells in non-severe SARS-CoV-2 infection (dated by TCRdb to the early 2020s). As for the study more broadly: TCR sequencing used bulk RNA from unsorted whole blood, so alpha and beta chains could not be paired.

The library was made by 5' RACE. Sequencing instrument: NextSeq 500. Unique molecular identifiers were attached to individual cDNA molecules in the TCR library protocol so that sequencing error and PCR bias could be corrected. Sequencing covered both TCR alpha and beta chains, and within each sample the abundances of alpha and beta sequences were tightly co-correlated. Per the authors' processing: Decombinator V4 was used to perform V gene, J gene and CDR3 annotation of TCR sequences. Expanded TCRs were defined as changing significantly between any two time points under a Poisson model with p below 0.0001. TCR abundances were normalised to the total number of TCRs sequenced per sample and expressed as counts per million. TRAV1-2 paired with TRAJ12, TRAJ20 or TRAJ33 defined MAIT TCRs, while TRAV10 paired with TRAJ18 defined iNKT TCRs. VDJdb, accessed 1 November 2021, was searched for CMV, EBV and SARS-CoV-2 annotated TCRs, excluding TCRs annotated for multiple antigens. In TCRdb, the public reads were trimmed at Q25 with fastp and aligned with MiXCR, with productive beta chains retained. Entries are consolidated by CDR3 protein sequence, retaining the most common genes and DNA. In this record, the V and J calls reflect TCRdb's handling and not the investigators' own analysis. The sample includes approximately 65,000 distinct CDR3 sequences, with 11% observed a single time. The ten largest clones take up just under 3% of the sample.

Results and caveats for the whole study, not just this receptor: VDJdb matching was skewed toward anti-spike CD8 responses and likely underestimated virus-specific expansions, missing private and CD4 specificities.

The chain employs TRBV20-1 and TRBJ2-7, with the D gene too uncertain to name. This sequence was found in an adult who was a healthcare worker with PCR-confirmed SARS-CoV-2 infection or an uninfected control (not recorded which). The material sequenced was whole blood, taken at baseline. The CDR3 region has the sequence CSASHQGPAYEQYF. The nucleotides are TGCAGTGCTAGTCACCAAGGACCAGCCTACGAGCAGTACTTC.